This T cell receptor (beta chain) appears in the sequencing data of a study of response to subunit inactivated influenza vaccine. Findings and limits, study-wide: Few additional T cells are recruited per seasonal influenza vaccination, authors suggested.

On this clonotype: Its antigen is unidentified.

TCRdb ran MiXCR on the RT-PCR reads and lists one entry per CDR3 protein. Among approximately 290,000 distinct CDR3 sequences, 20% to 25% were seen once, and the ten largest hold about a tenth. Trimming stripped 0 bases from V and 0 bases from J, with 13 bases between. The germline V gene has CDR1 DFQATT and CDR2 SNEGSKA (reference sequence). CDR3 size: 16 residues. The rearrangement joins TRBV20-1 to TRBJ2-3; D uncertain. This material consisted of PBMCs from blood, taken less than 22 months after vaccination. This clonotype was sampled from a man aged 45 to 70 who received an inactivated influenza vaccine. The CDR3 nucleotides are TGCAGTGCTAGAGATCTGGTGGCATGGAGCACAGATACGCAGTATTTT. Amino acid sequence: CSARDLVAWSTDTQYF.